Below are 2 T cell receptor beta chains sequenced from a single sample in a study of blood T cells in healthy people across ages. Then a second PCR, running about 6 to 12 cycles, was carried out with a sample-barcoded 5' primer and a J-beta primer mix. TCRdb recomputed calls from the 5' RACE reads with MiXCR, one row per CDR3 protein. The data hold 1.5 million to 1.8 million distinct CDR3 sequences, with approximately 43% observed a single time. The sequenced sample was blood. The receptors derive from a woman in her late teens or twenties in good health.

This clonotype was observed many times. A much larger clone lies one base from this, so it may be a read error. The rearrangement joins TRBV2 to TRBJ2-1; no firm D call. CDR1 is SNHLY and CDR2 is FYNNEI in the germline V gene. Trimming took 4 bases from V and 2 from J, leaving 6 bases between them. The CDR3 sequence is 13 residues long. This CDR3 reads CASSGNTYNEQFF. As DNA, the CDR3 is TGTGCCAGCAGTGGTAATACCTACAATGAGCAGTTCTTC.

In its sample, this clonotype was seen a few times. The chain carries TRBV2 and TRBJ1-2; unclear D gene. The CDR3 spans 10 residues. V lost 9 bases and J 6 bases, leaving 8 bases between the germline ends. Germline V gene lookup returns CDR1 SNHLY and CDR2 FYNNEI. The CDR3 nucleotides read TGTGCCAGATCGGGAAATGGCTACACCTTC. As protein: CARSGNGYTF.